The clone carrying this T cell receptor beta chain was recorded a few times. The antigen remains unidentified. MiXCR, run by TCRdb on the RT-PCR reads, gives a single entry per CDR3 protein. The repertoire holds about 540,000 distinct CDR3 sequences, with 14% as singletons. The data are from a study of response to subunit inactivated influenza vaccine. The V and J ends lost 4 bases and 5 bases, in that order; junction bases with no gene match: 6. The CDR3 covers 15 residues. CDR1 and CDR2 (germline): SNHLY, FYNNEI. Whole-study findings and limits: Few additional T cells are recruited per seasonal influenza vaccination, authors suggested.

The source material was PBMCs from blood, sampled 12 days after vaccination. V gene TRBV2 combines with J gene TRBJ2-2, with 8 bases fitting TRBD1. This clonotype was obtained from a man aged 50-60 years who received an inactivated influenza vaccine. The CDR3 region has the DNA TGTGCCAGCAGTGGGACAGGGCTTTCAACCGGGGAGCTGTTTTTT. The encoded protein is CASSGTGLSTGELFF. The whole variable domain, remainder taken from reference TRBV2 and TRBJ2-2, is EPEVTQTPSHQVTQMGQEVILRCVPISNHLYFYWYRQILGQKVEFLVSFYNNEISEKSEIFDDQFSVERPDGSNFTLKIRSTKLEDSAMYFCASSGTGLSTGELFFGEGSRLTVL.